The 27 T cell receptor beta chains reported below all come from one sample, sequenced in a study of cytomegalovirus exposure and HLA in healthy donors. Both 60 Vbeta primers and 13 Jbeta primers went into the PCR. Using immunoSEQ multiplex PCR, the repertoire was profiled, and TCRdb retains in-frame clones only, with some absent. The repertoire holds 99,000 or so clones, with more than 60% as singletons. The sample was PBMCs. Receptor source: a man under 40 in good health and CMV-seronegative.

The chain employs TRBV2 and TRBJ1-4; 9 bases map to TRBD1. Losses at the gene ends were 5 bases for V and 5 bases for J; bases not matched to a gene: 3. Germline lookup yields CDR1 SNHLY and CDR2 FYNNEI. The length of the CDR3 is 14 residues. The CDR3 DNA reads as TGTGCCAGCAGTTCCGGGACAGGGAATGAAAAACTGTTTTTT. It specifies CASSSGTGNEKLFF. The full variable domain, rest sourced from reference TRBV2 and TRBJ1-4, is EPEVTQTPSHQVTQMGQEVILRCVPISNHLYFYWYRQILGQKVEFLVSFYNNEISEKSEIFDDQFSVERPDGSNFTLKIRSTKLEDSAMYFCASSSGTGNEKLFFGSGTQLSVL.

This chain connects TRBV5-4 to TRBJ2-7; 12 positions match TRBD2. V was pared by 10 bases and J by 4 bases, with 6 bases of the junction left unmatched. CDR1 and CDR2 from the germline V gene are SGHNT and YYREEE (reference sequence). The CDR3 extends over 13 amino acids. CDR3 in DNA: TGTGCCTTTTCCCTAGCGGGAGGGTACGAGCAGTACTTC. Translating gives CAFSLAGGYEQYF.

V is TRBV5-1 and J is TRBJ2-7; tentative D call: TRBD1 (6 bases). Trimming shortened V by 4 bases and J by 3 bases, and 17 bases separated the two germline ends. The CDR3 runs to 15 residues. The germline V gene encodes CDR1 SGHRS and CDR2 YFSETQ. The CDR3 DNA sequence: TGCGCCAGCAGCCTCGCGGCCGGGACAATCTACGAGCAGTACTTC. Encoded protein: CASSLAAGTIYEQYF.

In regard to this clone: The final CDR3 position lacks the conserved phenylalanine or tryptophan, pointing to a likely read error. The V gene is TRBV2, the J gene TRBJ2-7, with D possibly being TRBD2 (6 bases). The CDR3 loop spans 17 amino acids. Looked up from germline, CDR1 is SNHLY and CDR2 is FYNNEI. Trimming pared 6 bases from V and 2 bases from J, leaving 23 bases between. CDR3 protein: CASSPVLLGGTTYEQYL. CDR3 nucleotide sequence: TGTGCCAGCAGCCCGGTGTTATTGGGGGGAACGACCTACGAGCAGTACCTC.

CDR3 nucleotides: TGTGCCAGTAGTATTAAGCAGGGGCCAAATCAGCCCCAGCATTTT. Translating it yields CASSIKQGPNQPQHF. The rearrangement joins TRBV19 to TRBJ1-5; a possible D gene is TRBD1 (6 bases). There are 15 residues in the CDR3. V was pared by 3 bases and J by 4 bases, with 13 bases between. In germline, CDR1 is LNHDA, CDR2 SQIVND (reference sequence).

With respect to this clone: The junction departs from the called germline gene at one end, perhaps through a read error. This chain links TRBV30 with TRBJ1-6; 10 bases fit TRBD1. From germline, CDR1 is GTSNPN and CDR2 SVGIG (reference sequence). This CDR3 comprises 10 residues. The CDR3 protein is CACAGTGVSF. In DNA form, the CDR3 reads TGTGCCTGCGCCGGGACAGGGGTTAGCTTT.

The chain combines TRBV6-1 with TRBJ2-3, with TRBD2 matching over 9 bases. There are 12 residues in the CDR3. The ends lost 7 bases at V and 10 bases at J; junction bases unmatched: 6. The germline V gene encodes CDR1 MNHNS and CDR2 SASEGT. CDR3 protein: CASTERGAAQYF. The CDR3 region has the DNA TGTGCCAGCACCGAGCGGGGGGCGGCGCAGTATTTT.

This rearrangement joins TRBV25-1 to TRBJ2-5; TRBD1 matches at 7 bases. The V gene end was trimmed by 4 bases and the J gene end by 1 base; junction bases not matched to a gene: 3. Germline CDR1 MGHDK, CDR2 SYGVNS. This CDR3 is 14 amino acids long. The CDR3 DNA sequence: TGTGCCAGCAGTGTAGCAGGGGGCCAAGAGACCCAGTACTTC. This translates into CASSVAGGQETQYF.

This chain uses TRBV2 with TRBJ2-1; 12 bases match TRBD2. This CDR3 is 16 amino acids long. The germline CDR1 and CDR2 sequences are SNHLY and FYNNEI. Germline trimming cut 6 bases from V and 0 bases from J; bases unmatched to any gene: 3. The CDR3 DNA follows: TGTGCCAGCAGGACTAGCGGGGGAGCCTCCTACAATGAGCAGTTCTTC. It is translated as CASRTSGGASYNEQFF.

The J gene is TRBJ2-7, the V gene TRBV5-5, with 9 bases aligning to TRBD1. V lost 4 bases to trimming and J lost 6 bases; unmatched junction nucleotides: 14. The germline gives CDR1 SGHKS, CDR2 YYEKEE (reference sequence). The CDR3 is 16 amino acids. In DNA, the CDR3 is TGTGCCAGCAGCCCGCCGGGACAGGGAGTTTTTCGCGAGCAGTACTTC. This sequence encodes CASSPPGQGVFREQYF. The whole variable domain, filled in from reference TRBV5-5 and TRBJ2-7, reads DAGVTQSPTHLIKTRGQQVTLRCSPISGHKSVSWYQQVLGQGPQFIFQYYEKEERGRGNFPDRFSARQFPNYSSELNVNALLLGDSALYLCASSPPGQGVFREQYFGPGTRLTVT.

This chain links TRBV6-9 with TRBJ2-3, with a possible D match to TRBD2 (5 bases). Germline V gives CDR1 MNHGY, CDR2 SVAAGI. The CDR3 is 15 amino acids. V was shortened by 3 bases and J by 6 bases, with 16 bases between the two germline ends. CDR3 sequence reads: CASSYDSVPPDTQYF. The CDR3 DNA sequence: TGTGCCAGCAGTTACGATAGCGTTCCCCCCGATACGCAGTATTTT.

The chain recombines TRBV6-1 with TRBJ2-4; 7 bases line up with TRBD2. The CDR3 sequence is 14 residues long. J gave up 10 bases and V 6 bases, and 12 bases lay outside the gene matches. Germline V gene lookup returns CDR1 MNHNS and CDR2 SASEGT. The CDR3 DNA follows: TGTGCCAGCAGCTCGGGAGGATCCTACTCTATTCAGTACTTC. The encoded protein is CASSSGGSYSIQYF.

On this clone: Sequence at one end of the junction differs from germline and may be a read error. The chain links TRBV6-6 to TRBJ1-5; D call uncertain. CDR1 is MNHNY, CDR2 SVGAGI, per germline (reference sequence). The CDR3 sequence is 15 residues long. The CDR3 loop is CASSLASPSDQPQHF. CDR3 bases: TGTGCCAGCAGTTTGGCGAGTCCAAGCGATCAACCCCAGCATTTT.

In DNA form, the CDR3 reads TGCGCCAGCAGCCAAAGACAGGGTGGTGGTGAGCAGTTCTTC. Encoded protein: CASSQRQGGGEQFF. The chain has TRBV5-1 and TRBJ2-1, with 7 bases fitting TRBD1. Germline lookup yields CDR1 SGHRS and CDR2 YFSETQ. The CDR3 runs to 14 residues. Losses at the gene ends were 4 bases for V and 9 bases for J; bases not matched to a gene: 10. Looking up the rest from reference TRBV5-1 and TRBJ2-1 gives the full variable domain: KAGVTQTPRYLIKTRGQQVTLSCSPISGHRSVSWYQQTPGQGLQFLFEYFSETQRNKGNFPGRFSGRQFSNSRSEMNVSTLELGDSALYLCASSQRQGGGEQFFGPGTRLTVL.

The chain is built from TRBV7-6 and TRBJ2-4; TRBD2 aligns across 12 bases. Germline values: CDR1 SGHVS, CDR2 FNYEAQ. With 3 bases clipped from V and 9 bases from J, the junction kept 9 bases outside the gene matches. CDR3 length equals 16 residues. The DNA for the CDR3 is TGTGCCAGCAGCTTGTCTAGCGGGGGGGCCGCAGCCATTCAGTACTTC. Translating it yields CASSLSSGGAAAIQYF.

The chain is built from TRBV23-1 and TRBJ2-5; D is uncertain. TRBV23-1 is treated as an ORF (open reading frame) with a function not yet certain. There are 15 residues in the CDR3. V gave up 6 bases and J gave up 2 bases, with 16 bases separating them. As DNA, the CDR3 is TGCGCCAGCAGCTCCTGGGCCTCCCGACAAGAGACCCAGTACTTC. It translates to CASSSWASRQETQYF.

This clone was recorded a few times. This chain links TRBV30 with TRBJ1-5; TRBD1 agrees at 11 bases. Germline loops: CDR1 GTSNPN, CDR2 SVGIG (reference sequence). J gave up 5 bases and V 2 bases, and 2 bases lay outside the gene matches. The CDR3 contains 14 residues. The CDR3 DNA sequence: TGTGCCTGGAGTATGGGACAGGGGGATCAGCCCCAGCATTTT. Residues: CAWSMGQGDQPQHF.

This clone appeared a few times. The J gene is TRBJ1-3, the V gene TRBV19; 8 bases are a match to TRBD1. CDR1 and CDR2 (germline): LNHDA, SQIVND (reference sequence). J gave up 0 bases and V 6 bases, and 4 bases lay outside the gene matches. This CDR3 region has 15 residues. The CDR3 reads CASSRQGSSGNTIYF. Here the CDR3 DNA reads TGTGCCAGTAGCAGACAGGGGAGCTCTGGAAACACCATATATTTT.

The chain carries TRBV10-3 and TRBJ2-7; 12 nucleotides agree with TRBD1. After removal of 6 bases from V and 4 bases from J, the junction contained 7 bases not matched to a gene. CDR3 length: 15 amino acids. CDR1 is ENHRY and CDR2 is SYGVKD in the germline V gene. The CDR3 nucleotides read TGTGCCATCAGGGGGACAGGGGGCGGGGGGTACGAGCAGTACTTC. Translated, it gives CAIRGTGGGGYEQYF.

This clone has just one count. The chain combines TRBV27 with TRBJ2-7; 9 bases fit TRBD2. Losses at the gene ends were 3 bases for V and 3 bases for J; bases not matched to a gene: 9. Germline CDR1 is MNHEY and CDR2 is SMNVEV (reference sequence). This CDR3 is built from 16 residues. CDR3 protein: CASSLGLAKFGYEQYF. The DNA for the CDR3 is TGTGCCAGCAGTTTGGGACTAGCCAAGTTCGGCTACGAGCAGTACTTC.

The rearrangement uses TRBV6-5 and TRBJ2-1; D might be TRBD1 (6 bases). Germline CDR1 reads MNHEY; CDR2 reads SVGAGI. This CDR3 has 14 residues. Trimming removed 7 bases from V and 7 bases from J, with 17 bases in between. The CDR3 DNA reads TGTGCCAGCAACCGGGACACAAGGGGTAATGAGCAGTTCTTC. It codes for CASNRDTRGNEQFF.

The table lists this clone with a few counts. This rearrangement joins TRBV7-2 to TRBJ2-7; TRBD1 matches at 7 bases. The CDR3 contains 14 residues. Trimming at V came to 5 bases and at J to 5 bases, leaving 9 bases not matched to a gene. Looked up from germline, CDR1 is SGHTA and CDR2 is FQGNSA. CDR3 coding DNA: TGTGCCAGCAGCCCGAGACAGGGTTGGGACGAGCAGTACTTC. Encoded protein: CASSPRQGWDEQYF.

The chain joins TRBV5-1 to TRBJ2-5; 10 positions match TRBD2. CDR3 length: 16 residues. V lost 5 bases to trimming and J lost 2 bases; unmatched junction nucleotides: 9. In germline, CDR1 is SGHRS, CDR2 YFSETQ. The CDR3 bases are TGCGCCAGCAGAAAGAGGACTAGCGGAGAACAAGAGACCCAGTACTTC. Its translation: CASRKRTSGEQETQYF. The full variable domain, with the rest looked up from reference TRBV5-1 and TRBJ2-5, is KAGVTQTPRYLIKTRGQQVTLSCSPISGHRSVSWYQQTPGQGLQFLFEYFSETQRNKGNFPGRFSGRQFSNSRSEMNVSTLELGDSALYLCASRKRTSGEQETQYFGPGTRLLVL.

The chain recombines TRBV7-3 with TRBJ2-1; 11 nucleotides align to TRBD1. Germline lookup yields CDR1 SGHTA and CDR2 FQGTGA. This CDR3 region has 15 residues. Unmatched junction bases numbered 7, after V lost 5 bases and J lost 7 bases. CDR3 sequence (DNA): TGTGCCAGCAGCGCCGGACAGGGGGCCACGAATGAGCAGTTCTTC. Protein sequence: CASSAGQGATNEQFF.

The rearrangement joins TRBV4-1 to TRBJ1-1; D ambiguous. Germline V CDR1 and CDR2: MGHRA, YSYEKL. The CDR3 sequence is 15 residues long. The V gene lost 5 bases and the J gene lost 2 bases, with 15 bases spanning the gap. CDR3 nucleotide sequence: TGCGCCAGCAGCTCTAGGCCGATTAATAACACTGAAGCTTTCTTT. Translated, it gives CASSSRPINNTEAFF.

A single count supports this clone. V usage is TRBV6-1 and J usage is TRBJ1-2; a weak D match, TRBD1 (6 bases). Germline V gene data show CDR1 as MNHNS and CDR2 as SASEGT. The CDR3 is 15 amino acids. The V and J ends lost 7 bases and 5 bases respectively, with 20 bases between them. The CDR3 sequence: CASTTQGTTLYGYTF. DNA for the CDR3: TGTGCCAGCACCACACAGGGTACGACGCTTTATGGCTACACCTTC.

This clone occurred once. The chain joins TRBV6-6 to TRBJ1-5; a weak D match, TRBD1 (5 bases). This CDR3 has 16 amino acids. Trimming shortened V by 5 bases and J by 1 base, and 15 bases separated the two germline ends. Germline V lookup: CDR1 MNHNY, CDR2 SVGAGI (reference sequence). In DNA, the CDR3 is TGTGCCAGCAGTCCCTTGGACATAGGAAGCAATCAGCCCCAGCATTTT. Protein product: CASSPLDIGSNQPQHF.